The present T cell receptor (beta chain) was sequenced within a study of cytomegalovirus exposure and HLA in healthy donors. Study-wide context: A previous analysis identified 95 million to 120 million unique TCR beta sequences derived from some 170 million T cells.

CDR1 MGHRA and CDR2 YSYEKL come from the germline V gene. This CDR3 has 13 amino acids. V dropped 5 bases and J dropped 8 bases, with 13 bases sitting between them. It was with 60 Vbeta and 13 Jbeta primers that the PCR ran. Repertoires were generated with immunoSEQ multiplex PCR, while TCRdb's copy carries only in-frame clones and drops some. The sample carries around 90,000 clones, around nine tenths recorded once. This TCR came from a man aged 25 to 40 in good health and CMV-seropositive. The rearrangement uses TRBV4-1 and TRBJ2-1, with D possibly being TRBD1 (6 bases). The sequencing sample was made of PBMCs. In nucleotides, the CDR3 is TGCGCCAGCAGCTGGGCAGGGGTCGATGAGCAGTTCTTC. Protein: CASSWAGVDEQFF.